This TCR beta chain derives from a study of blood T cell repertoires in COVID-19. V lost 5 bases and J lost 7, with 24 bases in between. The V gene's germline CDR1 is SGHTA and CDR2 FQGTGA. This CDR3 has 16 residues. This table comes from immunoSEQ multiplex PCR, and its TCRdb copy is limited to in-frame clones, with some not included. The sample records under 300,000 clones, more than 75% being singletons. The sample comprised PBMCs or T cells enriched from blood (not recorded which). The V and J genes are TRBV7-3 and TRBJ2-7; possibly TRBD2 for D (5 bases). The receptor comes from a woman aged 40 to 50 with acute COVID-19. CDR3 in amino acids: CASSPRGSFSPEEQYF. As DNA, the CDR3 is TGTGCCAGCAGCCCTCGGGGTAGCTTCTCCCCGGAAGAGCAGTACTTC. Together with reference TRBV7-3 and TRBJ2-7, the CDR3 gives the full variable domain: GAGVSQTPSNKVTEKGKYVELRCDPISGHTALYWYRQSLGQGPEFLIYFQGTGAADDSGLPNDRFFAVRPEGSVSTLKIQRTERGDSAVYLCASSPRGSFSPEEQYFGPGTRLTVT.